This T cell receptor beta chain was observed in a study of blood T cell repertoires in COVID-19. For the study at large: In each case, the material was cDNA or gDNA derived from T cells, B-cell-depleted T cells, or PBMCs.

The CDR3 extends over 15 amino acids. Original methodology: Cell counts per sample came from amplifying reference gene primers. The method was immunoSEQ multiplex PCR; TCRdb's version includes in-frame clones alone and lacks a portion of them. V, J and clone size are those of that table, while D and trimming were read from the DNA. The sample holds 250,000 or so clones, 84% seen once. In this sample, this clone turned up once. Each participant's cohort was designated according to participant-reported clinical history. Among Cohort 3 donors, those recovered had two negative PCRs, clearance, or symptom resolution.

This chain links TRBV21-1 with TRBJ1-2; the D segment call TRBD1 is taken from the table without a DNA check. TRBV21-1 is flagged as a pseudogene. The TCR originated in a man aged 50-59 years who had recovered from COVID-19. The sample taken for sequencing was PBMCs or T cells enriched from blood (not recorded which). CDR3 DNA sequence: TGTGCCAGCAGCAGCAAAACAGGAAATCAAGGTGGCTACACCTTC. Translated: CASSSKTGNQGGYTF.